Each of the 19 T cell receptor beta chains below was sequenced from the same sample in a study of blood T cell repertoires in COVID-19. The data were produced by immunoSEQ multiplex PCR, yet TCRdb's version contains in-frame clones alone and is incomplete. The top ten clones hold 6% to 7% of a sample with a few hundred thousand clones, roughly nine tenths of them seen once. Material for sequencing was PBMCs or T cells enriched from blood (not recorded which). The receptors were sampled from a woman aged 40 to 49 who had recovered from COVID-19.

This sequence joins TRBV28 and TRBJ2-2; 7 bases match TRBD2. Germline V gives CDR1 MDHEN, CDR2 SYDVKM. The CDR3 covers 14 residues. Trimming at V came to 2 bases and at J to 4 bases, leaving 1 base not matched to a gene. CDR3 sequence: CASSLGGGTGELFF. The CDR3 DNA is TGTGCCAGCAGTTTAGGGGGGGGCACCGGGGAGCTGTTTTTT.

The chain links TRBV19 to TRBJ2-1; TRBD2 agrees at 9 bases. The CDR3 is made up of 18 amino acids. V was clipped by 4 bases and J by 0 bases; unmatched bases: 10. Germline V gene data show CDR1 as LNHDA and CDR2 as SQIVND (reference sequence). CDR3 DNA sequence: TGTGCCAGTAGTAACGGGCGACTAGCGGAAAACTCCTACAATGAGCAGTTCTTC. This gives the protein CASSNGRLAENSYNEQFF.

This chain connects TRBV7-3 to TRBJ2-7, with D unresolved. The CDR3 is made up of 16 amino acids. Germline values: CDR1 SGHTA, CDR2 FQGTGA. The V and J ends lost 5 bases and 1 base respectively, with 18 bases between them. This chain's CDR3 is CASSPEFAVQSYEQYF. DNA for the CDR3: TGTGCCAGCAGCCCGGAGTTTGCAGTCCAGTCCTACGAGCAGTACTTC.

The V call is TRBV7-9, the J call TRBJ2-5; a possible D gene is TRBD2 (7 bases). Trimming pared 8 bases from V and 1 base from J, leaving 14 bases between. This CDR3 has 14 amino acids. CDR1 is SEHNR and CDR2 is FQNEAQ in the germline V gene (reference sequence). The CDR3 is CASAAGGLQETQYF. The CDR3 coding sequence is TGTGCCAGCGCTGCCGGGGGGCTCCAAGAGACCCAGTACTTC.

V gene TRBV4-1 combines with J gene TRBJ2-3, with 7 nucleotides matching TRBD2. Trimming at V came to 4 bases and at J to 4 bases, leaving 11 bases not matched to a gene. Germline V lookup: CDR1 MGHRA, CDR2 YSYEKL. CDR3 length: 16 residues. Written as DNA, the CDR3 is TGCGCCAGCAGCCGGTCGTCTAGCGGTAATGCAGATACGCAGTATTTT. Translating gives CASSRSSSGNADTQYF.

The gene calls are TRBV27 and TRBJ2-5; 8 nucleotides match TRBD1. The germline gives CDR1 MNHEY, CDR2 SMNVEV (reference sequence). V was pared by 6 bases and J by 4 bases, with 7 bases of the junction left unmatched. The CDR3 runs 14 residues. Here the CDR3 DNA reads TGTGCCAGCAGAGGACTAACAGGGGGAGAGACCCAGTACTTC. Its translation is CASRGLTGGETQYF.

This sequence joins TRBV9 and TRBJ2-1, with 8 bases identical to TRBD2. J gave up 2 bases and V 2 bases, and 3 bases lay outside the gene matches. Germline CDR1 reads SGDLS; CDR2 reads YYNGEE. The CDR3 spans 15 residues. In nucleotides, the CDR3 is TGTGCCAGCAGCGTCGGGAGGGCGCCCTACAATGAGCAGTTCTTC. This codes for CASSVGRAPYNEQFF.

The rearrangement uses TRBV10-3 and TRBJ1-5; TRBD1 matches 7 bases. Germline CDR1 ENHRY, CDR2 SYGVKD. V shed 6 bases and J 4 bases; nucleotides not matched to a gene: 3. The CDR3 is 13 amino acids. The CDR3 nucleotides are TGTGCCATCAGGGGACAGTTAAATCAGCCCCAGCATTTT. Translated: CAIRGQLNQPQHF.

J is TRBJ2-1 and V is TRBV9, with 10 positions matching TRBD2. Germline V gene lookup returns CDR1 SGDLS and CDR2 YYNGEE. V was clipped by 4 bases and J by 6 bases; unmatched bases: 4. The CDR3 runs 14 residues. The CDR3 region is CASSPRLAGNEQFF. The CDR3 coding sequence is TGTGCCAGCAGCCCCCGACTAGCGGGCAATGAGCAGTTCTTC.

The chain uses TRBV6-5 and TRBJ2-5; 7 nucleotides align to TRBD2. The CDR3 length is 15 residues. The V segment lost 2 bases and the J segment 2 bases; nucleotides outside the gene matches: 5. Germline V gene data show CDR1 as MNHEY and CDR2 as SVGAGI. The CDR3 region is CASSYGLGGQETQYF. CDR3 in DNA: TGTGCCAGCAGTTACGGTCTGGGGGGGCAAGAGACCCAGTACTTC.

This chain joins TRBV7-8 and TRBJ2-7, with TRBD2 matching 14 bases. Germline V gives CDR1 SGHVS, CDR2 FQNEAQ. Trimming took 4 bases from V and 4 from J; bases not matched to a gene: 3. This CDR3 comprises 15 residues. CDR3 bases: TGTGCCAGCAGCTGGGGACTAGCGGGAGCATACGAGCAGTACTTC. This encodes CASSWGLAGAYEQYF.

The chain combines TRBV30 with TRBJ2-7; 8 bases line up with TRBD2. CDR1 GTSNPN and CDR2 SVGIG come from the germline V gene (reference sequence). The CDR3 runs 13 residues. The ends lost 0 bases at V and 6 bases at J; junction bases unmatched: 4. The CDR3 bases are TGTGCCTGGAGTGTAGGAGCGGGAGCCGAGCAGTACTTC. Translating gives CAWSVGAGAEQYF.

For the CDR3, the DNA is TGCAGTGCTAAGAGGGCCGATACGCAGTATTTT. Translation: CSAKRADTQYF. V is TRBV20-1 and J is TRBJ2-3, with D possibly TRBD2 on 5 matching bases. The CDR3 extends over 11 amino acids. V lost 4 bases and J lost 6, with 8 bases in between. Germline V CDR1 and CDR2: DFQATT, SNEGSKA (reference sequence).

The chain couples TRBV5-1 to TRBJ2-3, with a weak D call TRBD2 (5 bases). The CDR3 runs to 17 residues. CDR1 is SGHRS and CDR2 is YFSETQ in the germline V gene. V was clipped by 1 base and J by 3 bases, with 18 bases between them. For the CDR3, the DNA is TGCGCCAGCAGCTTGTGGCGGCCCCGGGGAGAAACAGATACGCAGTATTTT. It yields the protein CASSLWRPRGETDTQYF.

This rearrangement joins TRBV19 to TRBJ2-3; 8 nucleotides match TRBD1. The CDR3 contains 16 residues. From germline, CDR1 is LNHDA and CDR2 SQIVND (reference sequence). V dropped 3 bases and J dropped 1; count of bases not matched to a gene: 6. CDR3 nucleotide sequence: TGTGCCAGTAGTATGCCCGGGACAGGCCGCACAGATACGCAGTATTTT. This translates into CASSMPGTGRTDTQYF.

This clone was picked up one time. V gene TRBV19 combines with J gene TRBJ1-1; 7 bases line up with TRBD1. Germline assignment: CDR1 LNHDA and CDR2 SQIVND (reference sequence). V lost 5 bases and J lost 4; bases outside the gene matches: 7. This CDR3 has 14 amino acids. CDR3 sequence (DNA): TGTGCCAGTAGTGCCAGGGGGGAGAGCACTGAAGCTTTCTTT. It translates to CASSARGESTEAFF.

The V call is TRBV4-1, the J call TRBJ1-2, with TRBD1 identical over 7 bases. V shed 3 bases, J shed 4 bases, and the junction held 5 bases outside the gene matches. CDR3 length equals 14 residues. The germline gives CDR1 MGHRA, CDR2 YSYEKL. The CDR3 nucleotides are TGCGCCAGCAGCCAGTTGACAGGGATCTATGGCTACACCTTC. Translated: CASSQLTGIYGYTF.

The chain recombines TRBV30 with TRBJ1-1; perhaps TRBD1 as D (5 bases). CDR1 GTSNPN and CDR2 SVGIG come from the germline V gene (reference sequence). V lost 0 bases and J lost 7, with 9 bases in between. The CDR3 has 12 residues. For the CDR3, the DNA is TGTGCCTGGAGTGTACCCGGGGGTGAAGCTTTCTTT. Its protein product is CAWSVPGGEAFF.

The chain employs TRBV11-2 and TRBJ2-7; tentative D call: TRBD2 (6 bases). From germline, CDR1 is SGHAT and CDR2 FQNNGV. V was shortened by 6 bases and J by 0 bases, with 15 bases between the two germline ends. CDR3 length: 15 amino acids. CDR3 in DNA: TGTGCCAGCAGACGTCCGGGACTCACCTCCTACGAGCAGTACTTC. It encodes CASRRPGLTSYEQYF.